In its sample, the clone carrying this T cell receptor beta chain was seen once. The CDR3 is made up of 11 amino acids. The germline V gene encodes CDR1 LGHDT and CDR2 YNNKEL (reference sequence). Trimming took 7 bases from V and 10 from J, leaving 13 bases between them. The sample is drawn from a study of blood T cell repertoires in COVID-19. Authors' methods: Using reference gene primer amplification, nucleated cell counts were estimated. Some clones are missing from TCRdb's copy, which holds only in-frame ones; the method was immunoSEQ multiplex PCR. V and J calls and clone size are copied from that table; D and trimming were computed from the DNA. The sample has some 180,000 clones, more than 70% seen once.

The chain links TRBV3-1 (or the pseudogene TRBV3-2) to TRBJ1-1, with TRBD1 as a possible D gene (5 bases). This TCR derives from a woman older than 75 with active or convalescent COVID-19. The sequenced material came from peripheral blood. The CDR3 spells CASKSGGAAFF. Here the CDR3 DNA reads TGTGCCAGCAAGTCGGGGGGAGCAGCTTTCTTT.